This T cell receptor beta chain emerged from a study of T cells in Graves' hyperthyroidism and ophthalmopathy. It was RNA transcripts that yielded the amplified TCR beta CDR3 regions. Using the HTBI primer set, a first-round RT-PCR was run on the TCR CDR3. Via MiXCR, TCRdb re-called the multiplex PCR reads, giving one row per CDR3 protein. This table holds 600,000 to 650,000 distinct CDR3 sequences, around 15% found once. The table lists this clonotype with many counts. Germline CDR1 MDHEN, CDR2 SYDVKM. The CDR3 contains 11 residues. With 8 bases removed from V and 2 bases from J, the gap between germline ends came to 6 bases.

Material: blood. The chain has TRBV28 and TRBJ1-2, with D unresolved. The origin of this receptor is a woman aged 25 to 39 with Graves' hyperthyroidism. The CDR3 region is CASLKNYGYTF. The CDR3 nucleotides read TGTGCCAGCTTAAAGAACTATGGCTACACCTTC.